The T cell receptor (beta chain) under discussion was sequenced for a study of cytomegalovirus exposure and HLA in healthy donors. Overall study results and limits: No immune exposure information besides CMV serostatus was available. Prediction of most subjects' HLA-A and HLA-B alleles by TCR beta sequences was reportedly accurate.

The primer mix had 60 Vbeta and 13 Jbeta primers. TCRdb's table, derived via immunoSEQ multiplex PCR, lists solely in-frame clones and lacks some. The sample yields around 110,000 clones, about four fifths seen once. This CDR3 comprises 13 residues. Trimming stripped 5 bases from V and 3 bases from J, with 11 bases between. The germline CDR1 and CDR2 sequences are SGDLS and YYNGEE. Notes on this clone: The antigen remains undetermined.

The rearrangement links TRBV9 to TRBJ1-2; D gene ambiguous. The TCR sequence derives from a man in his forties or fifties in good health and CMV-seronegative. The sequenced sample was PBMCs. This CDR3 reads CASSAAGDYGYTF. CDR3 nucleotides: TGTGCCAGCAGTGCAGCCGGAGACTATGGCTACACCTTC.